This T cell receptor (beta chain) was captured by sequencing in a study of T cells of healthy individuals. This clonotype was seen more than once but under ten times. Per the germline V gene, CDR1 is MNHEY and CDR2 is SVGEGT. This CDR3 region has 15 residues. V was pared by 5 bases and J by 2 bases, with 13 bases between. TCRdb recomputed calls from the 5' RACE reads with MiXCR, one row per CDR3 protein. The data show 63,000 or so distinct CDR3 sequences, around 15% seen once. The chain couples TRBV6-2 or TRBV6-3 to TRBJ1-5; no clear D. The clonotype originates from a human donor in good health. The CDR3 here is CASSPTWGGNQPQHF. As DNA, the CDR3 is TGTGCCAGCAGTCCGACGTGGGGAGGCAATCAGCCCCAGCATTTT.